This TCR beta chain comes out of a study of T cell clonality in common variable immunodeficiency (dated by TCRdb to about 2015). On the study overall, not on this receptor specifically: Despite equal DNA input, controls averaged roughly 80,000 unique sequences per sample versus about 32,000 in CVID samples. Correlations of repertoire features with clinical complications were constrained by heterogeneity among patients within the CVID cohort. The authors noted that sequencing repertoires of T cell subpopulations would be needed to clarify what caused the increased clonality in CVID. Fewer deletions and N-nucleotide insertions were reportedly observed in CVID TCRbeta sequences, and highly modified clones with 13 or more V deletions were reportedly absent from CVID TCRbeta sequences. Fewer TCRbeta clones were shared among CVID subjects than among healthy controls (p < 0.0001). Increased TCRbeta clonality was found in CVID subjects compared with healthy controls (t-test p = 0.018), with the increase being most characteristic of about a third of subjects.

For sequencing, equivalent amounts of genomic DNA were input from CVID and control samples. For every sample, a 60 bp segment covering the rearranged TCRbeta CDR3 region was amplified and then sequenced. The immunoSEQ assay, a bias-corrected multiplex PCR combined with high-throughput sequencing, was used for TCRbeta amplification. Turning to the authors' computational methods: Each unique nucleotide sequence was treated as a clone and annotated with V, D and J genes, copy number and frequency. Sequences were labeled productive if in frame, and non-productive if out of frame or containing stop codons. As previously described, clonality was calculated on the basis of Shannon's entropy. The predicted amino acid sequences of productive clones were used to derive the mean CDR3 Kyte-Doolittle hydropathy. Scaled V gene usage was hierarchically clustered using Manhattan distance and complete linkage with the R hclust function. Sharing of clones by CDR3 amino acid sequence was evaluated through resampling of 12 repertoires per group over 100 rounds. Repertoires were searched for approximately 70 published EBV-specific and a few hundred published CMV-specific TCRbeta sequences. Analysis left out a couple of CVID samples that produced under 10,000 sequences, so roughly 45 CVID repertoires remained. Imported from immuneACCESS, the table was reduced by TCRdb to in-frame sequences with V and J called. These copies leave out some clones; in studies compared against another copy, an unresolved V gene accounts for under half, and the cause of the remainder is not known. The D gene and trimming were derived from the DNA, and the V and J assignments and clone size from that table. The sample comprises 40,000 to 50,000 clones, and every one was counted more than once. Jointly, the top ten make up approximately 5.9% of the sample.

Trimming removed 5 bases from V and 2 bases from J, leaving 14 bases between the germline ends. Including cysteine and phenylalanine, the CDR3 has 14 amino acids. Shown are 33 bases from within the CDR3, in frame from base 1. CDR1 SGHRS and CDR2 YFSETQ were looked up in the germline V gene. This clone was seen at least ten times. The antigen it binds to is not known. The read terminates 3 residues before the CDR3 end, so the remaining end is supplied by the germline J gene. Both CVID patients and healthy controls were predominantly of Caucasian heritage. Heparinized peripheral whole blood samples of about 5 to 8.5 ml were collected from each donor. Genomic DNA from adults with common variable immune deficiency (CVID) and from healthy adult controls was used for sequencing of TCRbeta CDR3 repertoires. A total of around 22 healthy adult volunteers (roughly twelve female and about 10 male; age range roughly 23 to 66 years, mean age about 32) were included in the control group. Diluted blood was density-centrifuged over Hypaque 1077 or Ficoll-Paque to isolate peripheral blood mononuclear cells. Genomic DNA was extracted from unsorted mononuclear cells by Qiagen column purification or by a centrifugation-based method.

Material: peripheral blood mononuclear cells. Recombination joined TRBV5-1 with TRBJ2-7; 5 matching bases give a weak D call of TRBD1. The TCR comes from a person aged 18 to 75 in good health. The CDR3 DNA, read in part, is TGCGCCAGCAGGGAAAGGGGATCCACCTACGAG. Its translation reads: CASRERGSTYE. The whole CDR3 sequence reads CASRERGSTYEQYF.